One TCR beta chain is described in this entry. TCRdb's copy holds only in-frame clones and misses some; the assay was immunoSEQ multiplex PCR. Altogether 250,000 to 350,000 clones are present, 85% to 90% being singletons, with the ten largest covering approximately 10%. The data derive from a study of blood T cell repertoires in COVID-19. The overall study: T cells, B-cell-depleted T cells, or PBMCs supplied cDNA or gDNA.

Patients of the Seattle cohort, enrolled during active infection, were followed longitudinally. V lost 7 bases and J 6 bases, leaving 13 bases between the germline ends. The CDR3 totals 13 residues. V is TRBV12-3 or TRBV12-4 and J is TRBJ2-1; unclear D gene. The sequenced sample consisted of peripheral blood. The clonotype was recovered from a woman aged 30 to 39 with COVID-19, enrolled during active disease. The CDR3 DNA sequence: TGTGCCAGCATCTGGAGTAGGTCCAATGAGCAGTTCTTC. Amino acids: CASIWSRSNEQFF.